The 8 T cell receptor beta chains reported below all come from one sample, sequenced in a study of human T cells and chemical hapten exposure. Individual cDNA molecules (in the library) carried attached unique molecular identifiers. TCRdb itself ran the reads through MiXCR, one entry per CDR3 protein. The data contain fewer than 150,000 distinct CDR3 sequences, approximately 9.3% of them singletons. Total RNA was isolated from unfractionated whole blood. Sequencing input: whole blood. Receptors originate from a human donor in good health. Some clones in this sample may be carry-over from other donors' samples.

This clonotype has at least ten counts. The CDR3 sequence: CASSPPDSPRAGEQFF. CDR3 sequence (DNA): TGTGCCAGCAGCCCGCCGGACTCCCCGAGAGCGGGTGAGCAGTTCTTC. The chain is built from TRBV12-3 or TRBV12-4 and TRBJ2-1; D might be TRBD2 (6 bases). Between the trimmed V and J ends, which lost 6 bases and 9 bases, there was a span of 24 bases. CDR3 length equals 16 residues.

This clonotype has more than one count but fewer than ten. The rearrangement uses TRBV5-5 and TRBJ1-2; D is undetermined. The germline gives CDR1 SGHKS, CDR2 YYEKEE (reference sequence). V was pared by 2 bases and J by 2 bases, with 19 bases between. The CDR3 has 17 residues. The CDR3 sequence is CASSLNPRAQANYGYTF. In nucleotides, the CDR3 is TGTGCCAGCAGCTTAAATCCCCGGGCCCAAGCCAACTATGGCTACACCTTC.

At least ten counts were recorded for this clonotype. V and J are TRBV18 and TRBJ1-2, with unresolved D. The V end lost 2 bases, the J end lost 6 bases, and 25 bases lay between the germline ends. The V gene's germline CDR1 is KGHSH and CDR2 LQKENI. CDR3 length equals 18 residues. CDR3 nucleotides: TGTGCCAGCTCACCAGCTTTAGGGTACCGGCCGATCTTCAATGGCTACACCTTC. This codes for CASSPALGYRPIFNGYTF. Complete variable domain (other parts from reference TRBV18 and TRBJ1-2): NAGVMQNPRHLVRRRGQEARLRCSPMKGHSHVYWYRQLPEEGLKFMVYLQKENIIDESGMPKERFSAEFPKEGPSILRIQQVVRGDSAAYFCASSPALGYRPIFNGYTFGSGTRLTVV.

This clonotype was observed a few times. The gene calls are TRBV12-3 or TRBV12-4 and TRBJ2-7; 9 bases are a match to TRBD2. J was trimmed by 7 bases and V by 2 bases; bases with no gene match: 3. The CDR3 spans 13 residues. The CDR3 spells CASSLLAGSEQYF. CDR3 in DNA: TGTGCCAGCAGTTTACTAGCGGGAAGTGAGCAGTACTTC.

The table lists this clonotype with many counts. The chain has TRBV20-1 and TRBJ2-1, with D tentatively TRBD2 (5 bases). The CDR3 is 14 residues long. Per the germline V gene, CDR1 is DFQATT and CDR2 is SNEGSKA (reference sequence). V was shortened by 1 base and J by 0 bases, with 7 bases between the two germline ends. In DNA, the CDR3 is TGCAGTGCTAGAGGGGAGAGCTCCTACAATGAGCAGTTCTTC. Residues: CSARGESSYNEQFF.

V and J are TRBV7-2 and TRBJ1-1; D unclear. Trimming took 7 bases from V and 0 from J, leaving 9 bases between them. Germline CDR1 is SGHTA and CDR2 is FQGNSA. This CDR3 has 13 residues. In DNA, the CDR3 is TGTGCCAGCATGCCCACCTTGAACACTGAAGCTTTCTTT. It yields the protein CASMPTLNTEAFF.

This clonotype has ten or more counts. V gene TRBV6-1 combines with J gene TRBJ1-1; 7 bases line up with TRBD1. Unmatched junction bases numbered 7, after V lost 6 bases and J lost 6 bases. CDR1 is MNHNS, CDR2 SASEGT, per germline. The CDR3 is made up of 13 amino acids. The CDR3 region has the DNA TGTGCCAGCAGGGAGACAGGGACGGCTGAAGCTTTCTTT. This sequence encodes CASRETGTAEAFF.

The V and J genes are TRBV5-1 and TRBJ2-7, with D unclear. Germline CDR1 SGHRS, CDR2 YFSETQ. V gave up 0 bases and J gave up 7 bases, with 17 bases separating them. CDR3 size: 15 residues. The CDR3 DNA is TGCGCCAGCAGCTTGGACAGACCCCTCCTCGGGGAGCAGTACTTC. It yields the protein CASSLDRPLLGEQYF. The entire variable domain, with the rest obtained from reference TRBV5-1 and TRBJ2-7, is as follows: KAGVTQTPRYLIKTRGQQVTLSCSPISGHRSVSWYQQTPGQGLQFLFEYFSETQRNKGNFPGRFSGRQFSNSRSEMNVSTLELGDSALYLCASSLDRPLLGEQYFGPGTRLTVT.